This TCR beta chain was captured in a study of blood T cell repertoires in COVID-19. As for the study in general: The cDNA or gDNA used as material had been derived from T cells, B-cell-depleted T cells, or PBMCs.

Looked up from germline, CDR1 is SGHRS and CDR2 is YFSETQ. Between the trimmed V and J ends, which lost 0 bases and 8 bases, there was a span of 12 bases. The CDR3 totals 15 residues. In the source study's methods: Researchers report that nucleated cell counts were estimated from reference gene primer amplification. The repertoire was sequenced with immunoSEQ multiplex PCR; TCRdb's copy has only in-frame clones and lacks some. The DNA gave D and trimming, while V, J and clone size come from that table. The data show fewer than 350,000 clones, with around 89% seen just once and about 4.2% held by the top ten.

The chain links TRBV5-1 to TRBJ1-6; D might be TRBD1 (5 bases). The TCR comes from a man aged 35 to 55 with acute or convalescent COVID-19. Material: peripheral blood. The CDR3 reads CASSLVGGTDSPLHF. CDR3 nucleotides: TGCGCCAGCAGCTTGGTCGGCGGGACGGATTCACCCCTCCACTTT. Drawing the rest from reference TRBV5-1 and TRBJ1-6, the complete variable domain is KAGVTQTPRYLIKTRGQQVTLSCSPISGHRSVSWYQQTPGQGLQFLFEYFSETQRNKGNFPGRFSGRQFSNSRSEMNVSTLELGDSALYLCASSLVGGTDSPLHFGNGTRLTVT.